This T cell receptor beta chain was obtained from a study of T cell responses to AZD1222 COVID-19 vaccine. The method was immunoSEQ multiplex PCR; TCRdb's version includes in-frame clones alone and lacks a portion of them. The sample has some 90,000 clones, 80% to 90% seen once. This clone was counted a few times. From germline, CDR1 is MNHEY and CDR2 SVGAGI. Trimming removed 2 bases from V and 6 bases from J, with 11 bases in between. The CDR3 consists of 13 residues. The V and J genes are TRBV6-5 and TRBJ2-7; D is ambiguous. This TCR derives from an adult in good health. Here the sequenced sample was peripheral blood, taken on day 0 of AZD1222 vaccination. CDR3 in amino acids: CASSYPRSAEQYF. The DNA for the CDR3 is TGTGCCAGCAGTTACCCCCGGTCAGCCGAGCAGTACTTC.